Listed below are T cell receptor beta chains from one sample, sequenced in a study of blood T cell repertoires in COVID-19. Clones were read by immunoSEQ multiplex PCR, and TCRdb kept only the in-frame ones, dropping some. This table has 70,000 to 85,000 clones, 65% to 85% appearing once. Sequencing was carried out using peripheral blood. These receptors were obtained from an elderly man with active or convalescent COVID-19. The CDR3 runs from the conserved cysteine through the conserved F or W. The order of the fields is CDR3 length, D gene, J gene, V gene, clone size, CDR3 DNA, CDR3 protein. The D gene is left open where the match is weak. Clone size is given for some rows only: seen once, a few or many times, or a class if the clone is expanded.

cdr3_length: 14
d_call: NA
j_call: TRBJ1-5
v_call: TRBV18
clone_size: NA
cdr3_nt: TGTGCCAGCTCCGAGACAAGCCATTTATGGCCCCAGCATTTT
cdr3_aa: CASSETSHLWPQHF

cdr3_length: 14
d_call: TRBD2
j_call: TRBJ2-5
v_call: TRBV28
clone_size: once
cdr3_nt: TGTGCCAGCATCTCGGGGGGGCTGGTGGAGACCCAGTACTTC
cdr3_aa: CASISGGLVETQYF

cdr3_length: 11
d_call: TRBD2
j_call: TRBJ2-3
v_call: TRBV20-1
clone_size: NA
cdr3_nt: TGCAGTGCTCCTAGCGGGGGGCCGCAATATTTT
cdr3_aa: CSAPSGGPQYF

cdr3_length: 15
d_call: NA
j_call: TRBJ1-1
v_call: TRBV10-2
clone_size: NA
cdr3_nt: TGCGCCAGCAGTGATCTCAGGGGACTGAACACTGAAGCTTTCTTT
cdr3_aa: CASSDLRGLNTEAFF

cdr3_length: 17
d_call: TRBD2
j_call: TRBJ2-1
v_call: TRBV27
clone_size: NA
cdr3_nt: TGTGCCAGCGGCCTAGCGGGAGGGATAAGCTCCTACAATGAGCAGTTCTTC
cdr3_aa: CASGLAGGISSYNEQFF

cdr3_length: 13
d_call: NA
j_call: TRBJ1-1
v_call: TRBV5-8
clone_size: NA
cdr3_nt: TGTGCCAGCACCTCGGTTGTGAACACTGAAGCTTTCTTT
cdr3_aa: CASTSVVNTEAFF

cdr3_length: 16
d_call: TRBD1
j_call: TRBJ1-2
v_call: TRBV3-1/TRBV3-2
clone_size: NA
cdr3_nt: TGTGCCAGCAGCCACGGGACAGGAGGTCTAGGATATGGCTACACCTTC
cdr3_aa: CASSHGTGGLGYGYTF

cdr3_length: 18
d_call: TRBD2
j_call: TRBJ2-5
v_call: TRBV18
clone_size: once
cdr3_nt: TGTGCCAGCTCACCACGGGCAGCGGGGGGGAAAGACCAAGAGACCCAGTACTTC
cdr3_aa: CASSPRAAGGKDQETQYF

cdr3_length: 15
d_call: TRBD1
j_call: TRBJ1-2
v_call: TRBV7-3
clone_size: NA
cdr3_nt: TGTGCCAGCAGCTCCACACAGGGGCTTGATGGGGGCTACACCTTC
cdr3_aa: CASSSTQGLDGGYTF

cdr3_length: 15
d_call: TRBD1
j_call: TRBJ2-1
v_call: TRBV6-2/TRBV6-3
clone_size: NA
cdr3_nt: TGTGCCAGCAGTTACAGTACAGGGGCCTACAATGAGCAGTTCTTC
cdr3_aa: CASSYSTGAYNEQFF

cdr3_length: 14
d_call: NA
j_call: TRBJ2-7
v_call: TRBV4-1
clone_size: NA
cdr3_nt: TGCGCCAGCAGCCAAGATTCAGGGACCTACGAGCAGTACTTC
cdr3_aa: CASSQDSGTYEQYF

cdr3_length: 12
d_call: NA
j_call: TRBJ1-6
v_call: TRBV29-1
clone_size: NA
cdr3_nt: TGCAGCGTTCAACAGGGTAATTCACCCCTCCACTTT
cdr3_aa: CSVQQGNSPLHF

cdr3_length: 12
d_call: TRBD1
j_call: TRBJ1-1
v_call: TRBV29-1
clone_size: NA
cdr3_nt: TGCAGCGTCCAGGGGGCTGACACTGAAGCTTTCTTT
cdr3_aa: CSVQGADTEAFF

cdr3_length: 15
d_call: TRBD1
j_call: TRBJ2-4
v_call: TRBV5-1
clone_size: NA
cdr3_nt: TGCGCCAGCAGCATTGGACAGGTTGATGGGGACATTCAGTACTTC
cdr3_aa: CASSIGQVDGDIQYF

cdr3_length: 15
d_call: TRBD2
j_call: TRBJ2-7
v_call: TRBV19
clone_size: few
cdr3_nt: TGTGCCAGTAGTGCGGGACTAGCGGTCACCTACGAGCAGTACTTC
cdr3_aa: CASSAGLAVTYEQYF

cdr3_length: 15
d_call: TRBD2
j_call: TRBJ2-7
v_call: TRBV27
clone_size: NA
cdr3_nt: TGTGCCAGCAGTTTAGGACTAGCGGGCCTCTACGAGCAGTACTTC
cdr3_aa: CASSLGLAGLYEQYF

cdr3_length: 14
d_call: NA
j_call: TRBJ2-5
v_call: TRBV19
clone_size: once
cdr3_nt: TGTGCCAGTAGTATAGAAGGCGGGGCGAAGACCCAGTACTTC
cdr3_aa: CASSIEGGAKTQYF

cdr3_length: 15
d_call: TRBD1
j_call: TRBJ1-2
v_call: TRBV7-2
clone_size: NA
cdr3_nt: TGTGCCAGCAGGGAACAAACAGGGGAAAACTATGGCTACACCTTC
cdr3_aa: CASREQTGENYGYTF

cdr3_length: 15
d_call: NA
j_call: TRBJ1-2
v_call: TRBV5-1
clone_size: few
cdr3_nt: TGCGCCAGCAGCCCTGAGAGTTACAGAAGCTATGGCTACACCTTC
cdr3_aa: CASSPESYRSYGYTF

cdr3_length: 14
d_call: NA
j_call: TRBJ2-5
v_call: TRBV11-2
clone_size: NA
cdr3_nt: TGTGCCAGCAGCTTAGGTCGGGGTAAGGAGACCCAGTACTTC
cdr3_aa: CASSLGRGKETQYF

cdr3_length: 16
d_call: TRBD2
j_call: TRBJ2-3
v_call: TRBV10-2
clone_size: NA
cdr3_nt: TGCGCCAGCAGTGAGTGGGTAGCGGGAGACGCAGATACGCAGTATTTT
cdr3_aa: CASSEWVAGDADTQYF

cdr3_length: 16
d_call: NA
j_call: TRBJ1-6
v_call: TRBV5-1
clone_size: NA
cdr3_nt: TGCGCCAGCAGCTTGAGTCAGGGTCGGAATAATTCACCCCTCCACTTT
cdr3_aa: CASSLSQGRNNSPLHF